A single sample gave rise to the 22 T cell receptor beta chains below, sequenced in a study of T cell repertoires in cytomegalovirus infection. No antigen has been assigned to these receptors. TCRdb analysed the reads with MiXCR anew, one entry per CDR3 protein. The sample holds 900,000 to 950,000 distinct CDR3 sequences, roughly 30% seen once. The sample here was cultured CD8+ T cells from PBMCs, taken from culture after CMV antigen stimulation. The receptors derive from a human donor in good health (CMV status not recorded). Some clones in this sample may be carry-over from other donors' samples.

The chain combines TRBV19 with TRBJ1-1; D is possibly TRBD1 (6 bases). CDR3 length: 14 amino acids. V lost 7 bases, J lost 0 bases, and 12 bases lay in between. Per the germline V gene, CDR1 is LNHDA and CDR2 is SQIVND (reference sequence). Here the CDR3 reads CASTWDIMNTEAFF. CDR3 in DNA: TGTGCCAGTACCTGGGACATCATGAACACTGAAGCTTTCTTT.

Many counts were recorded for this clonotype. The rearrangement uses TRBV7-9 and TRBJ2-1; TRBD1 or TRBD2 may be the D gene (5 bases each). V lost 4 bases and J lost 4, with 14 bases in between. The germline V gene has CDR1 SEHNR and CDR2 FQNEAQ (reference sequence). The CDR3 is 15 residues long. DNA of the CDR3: TGTGCCAGCAGCTCGTCGGGACGTCCGTACAATGAGCAGTTCTTC. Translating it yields CASSSSGRPYNEQFF.

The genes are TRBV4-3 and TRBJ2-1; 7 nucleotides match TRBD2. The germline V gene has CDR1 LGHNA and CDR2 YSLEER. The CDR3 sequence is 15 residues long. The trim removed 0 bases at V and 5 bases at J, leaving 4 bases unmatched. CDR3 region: CASSQDRLADNEQFF. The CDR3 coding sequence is TGCGCCAGCAGCCAAGACCGTCTAGCGGACAATGAGCAGTTCTTC.

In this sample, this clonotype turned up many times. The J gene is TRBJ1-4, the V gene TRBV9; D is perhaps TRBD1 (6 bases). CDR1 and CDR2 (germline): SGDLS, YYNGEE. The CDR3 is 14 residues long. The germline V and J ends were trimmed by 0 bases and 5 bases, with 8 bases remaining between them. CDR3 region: CASSVEGENEKLFF. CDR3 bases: TGTGCCAGCAGCGTAGAGGGGGAGAATGAAAAACTGTTTTTT.

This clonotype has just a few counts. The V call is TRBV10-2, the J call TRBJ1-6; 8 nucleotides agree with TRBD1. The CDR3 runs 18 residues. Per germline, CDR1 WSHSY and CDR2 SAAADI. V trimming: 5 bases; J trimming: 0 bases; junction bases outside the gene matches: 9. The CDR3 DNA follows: TGCGCCAGCAGTCGGACAGGGAAGTTGGGCTCCTATAATTCACCCCTCCACTTT. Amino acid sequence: CASSRTGKLGSYNSPLHF.

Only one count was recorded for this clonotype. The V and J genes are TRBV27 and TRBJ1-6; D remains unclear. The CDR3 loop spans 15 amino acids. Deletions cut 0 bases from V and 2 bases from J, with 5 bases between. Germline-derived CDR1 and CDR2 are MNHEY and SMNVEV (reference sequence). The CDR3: CASSLSTTYNSPLHF. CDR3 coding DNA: TGTGCCAGCAGTTTATCGACTACCTATAATTCACCCCTCCACTTT.

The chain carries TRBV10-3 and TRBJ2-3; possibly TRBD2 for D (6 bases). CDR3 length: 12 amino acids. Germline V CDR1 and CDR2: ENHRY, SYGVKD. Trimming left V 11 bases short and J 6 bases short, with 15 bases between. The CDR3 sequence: CASRLSGDTQYF. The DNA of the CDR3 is TGTGCCTCCAGACTAAGCGGGGATACGCAGTATTTT.

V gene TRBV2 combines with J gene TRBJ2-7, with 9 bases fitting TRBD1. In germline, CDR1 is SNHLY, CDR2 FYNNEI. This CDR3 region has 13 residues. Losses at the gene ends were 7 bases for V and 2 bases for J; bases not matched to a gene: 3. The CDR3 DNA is TGTGCCAGCACCGGGACAGGGCCCTACGAGCAGTACTTC. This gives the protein CASTGTGPYEQYF.

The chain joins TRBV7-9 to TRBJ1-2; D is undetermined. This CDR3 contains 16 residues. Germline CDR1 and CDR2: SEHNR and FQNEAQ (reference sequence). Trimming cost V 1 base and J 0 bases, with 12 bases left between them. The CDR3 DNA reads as TGTGCCAGCAGCTTAGTACAGCTATTAGCTAACTATGGCTACACCTTC. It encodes CASSLVQLLANYGYTF.

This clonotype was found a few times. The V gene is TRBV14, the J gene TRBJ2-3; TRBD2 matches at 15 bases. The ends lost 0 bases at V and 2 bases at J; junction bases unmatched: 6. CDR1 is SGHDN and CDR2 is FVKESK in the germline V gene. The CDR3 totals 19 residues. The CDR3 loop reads CASSQDIWTSGGDTDTQYF. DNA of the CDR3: TGTGCCAGCAGCCAAGATATTTGGACTAGCGGGGGGGACACAGATACGCAGTATTTT.

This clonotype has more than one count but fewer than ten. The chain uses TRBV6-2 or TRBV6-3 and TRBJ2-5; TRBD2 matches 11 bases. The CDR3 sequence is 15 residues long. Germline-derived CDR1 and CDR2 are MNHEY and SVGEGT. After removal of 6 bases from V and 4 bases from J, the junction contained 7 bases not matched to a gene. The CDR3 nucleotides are TGTGCCAGCAGAGTTAGCGGGGGGGCCCGAGAGACCCAGTACTTC. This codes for CASRVSGGARETQYF.

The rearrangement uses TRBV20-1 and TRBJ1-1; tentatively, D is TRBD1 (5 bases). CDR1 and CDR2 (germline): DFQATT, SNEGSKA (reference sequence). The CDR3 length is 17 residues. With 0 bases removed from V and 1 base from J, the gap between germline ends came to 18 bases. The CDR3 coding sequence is TGCAGTGCTAGAGATCTTGGCGGGGCTACTTGGAACACTGAAGCTTTCTTT. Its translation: CSARDLGGATWNTEAFF.

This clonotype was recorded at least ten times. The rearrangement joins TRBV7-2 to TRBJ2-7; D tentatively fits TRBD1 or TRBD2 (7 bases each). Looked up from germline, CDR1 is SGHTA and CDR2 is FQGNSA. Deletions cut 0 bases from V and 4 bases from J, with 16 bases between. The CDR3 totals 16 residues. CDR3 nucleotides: TGTGCCAGCAGCTTAGCGAGGGAGGGGGCGATATACGAGCAGTACTTC. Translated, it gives CASSLAREGAIYEQYF.

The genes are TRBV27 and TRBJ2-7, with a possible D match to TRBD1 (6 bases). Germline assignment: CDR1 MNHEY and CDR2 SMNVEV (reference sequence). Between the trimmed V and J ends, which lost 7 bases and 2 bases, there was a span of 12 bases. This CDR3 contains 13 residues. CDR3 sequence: CASKGDEAYEQYF. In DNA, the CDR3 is TGTGCCAGCAAGGGGGACGAGGCCTACGAGCAGTACTTC.

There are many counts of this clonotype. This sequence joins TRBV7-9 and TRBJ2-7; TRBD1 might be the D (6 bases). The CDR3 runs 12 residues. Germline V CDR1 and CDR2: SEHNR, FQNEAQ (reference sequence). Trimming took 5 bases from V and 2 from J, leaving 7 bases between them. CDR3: CASSTGPYEQYV. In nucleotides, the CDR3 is TGTGCCAGCAGCACAGGGCCCTACGAGCAGTACGTC.

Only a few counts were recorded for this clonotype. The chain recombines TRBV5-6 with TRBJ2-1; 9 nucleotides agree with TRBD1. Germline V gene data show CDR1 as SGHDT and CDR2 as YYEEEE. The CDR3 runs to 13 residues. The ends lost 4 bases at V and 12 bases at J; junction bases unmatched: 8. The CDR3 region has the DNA TGTGCCAGCAGCCCGGGACAGGGCGGAGGGCAGTTCTTC. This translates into CASSPGQGGGQFF.

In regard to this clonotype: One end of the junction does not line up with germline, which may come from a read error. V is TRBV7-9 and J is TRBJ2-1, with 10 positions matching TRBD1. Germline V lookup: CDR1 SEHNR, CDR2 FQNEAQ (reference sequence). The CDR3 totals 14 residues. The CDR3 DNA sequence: TGTGTCAGCAGCCCCTGGACAGGGGGATATGAGCAGTTCTTC. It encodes CVSSPWTGGYEQFF.

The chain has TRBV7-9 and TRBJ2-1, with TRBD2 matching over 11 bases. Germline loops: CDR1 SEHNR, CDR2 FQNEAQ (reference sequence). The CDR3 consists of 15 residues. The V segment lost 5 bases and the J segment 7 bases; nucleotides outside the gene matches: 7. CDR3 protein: CASSRSGGAENEQFF. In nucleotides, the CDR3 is TGTGCCAGCAGCCGTAGCGGGGGGGCCGAAAATGAGCAGTTCTTC.

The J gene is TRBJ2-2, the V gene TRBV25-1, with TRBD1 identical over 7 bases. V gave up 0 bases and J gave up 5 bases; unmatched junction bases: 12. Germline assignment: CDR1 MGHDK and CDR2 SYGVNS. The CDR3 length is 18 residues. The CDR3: CASSEYYFSGGGTGELFF. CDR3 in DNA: TGTGCCAGCAGTGAATATTACTTCTCAGGGGGTGGGACCGGGGAGCTGTTTTTT.

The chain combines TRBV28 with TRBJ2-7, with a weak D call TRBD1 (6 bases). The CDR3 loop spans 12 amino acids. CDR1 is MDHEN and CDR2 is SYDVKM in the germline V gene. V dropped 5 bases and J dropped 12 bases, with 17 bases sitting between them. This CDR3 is CASSPTGGALYV. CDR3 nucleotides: TGTGCCAGCAGTCCGACAGGAGGAGCTCTGTACGTC.

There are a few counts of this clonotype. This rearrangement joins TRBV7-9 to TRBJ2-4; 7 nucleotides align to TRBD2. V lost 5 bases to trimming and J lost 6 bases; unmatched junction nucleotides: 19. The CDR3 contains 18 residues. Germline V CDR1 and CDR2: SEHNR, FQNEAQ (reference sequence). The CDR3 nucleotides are TGTGCCAGCAGCCAGCGTGACACATGGGAGGGTCGGCGAAACATTCAGTACTTC. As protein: CASSQRDTWEGRRNIQYF.

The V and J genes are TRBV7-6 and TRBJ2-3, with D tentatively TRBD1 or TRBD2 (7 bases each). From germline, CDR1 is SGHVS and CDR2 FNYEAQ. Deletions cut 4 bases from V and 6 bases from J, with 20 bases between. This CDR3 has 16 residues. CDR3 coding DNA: TGTGCCAGCAGCTCACCCGGGGGAGGGGGCGAGGATACGCAGTATTTT. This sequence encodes CASSSPGGGGEDTQYF.